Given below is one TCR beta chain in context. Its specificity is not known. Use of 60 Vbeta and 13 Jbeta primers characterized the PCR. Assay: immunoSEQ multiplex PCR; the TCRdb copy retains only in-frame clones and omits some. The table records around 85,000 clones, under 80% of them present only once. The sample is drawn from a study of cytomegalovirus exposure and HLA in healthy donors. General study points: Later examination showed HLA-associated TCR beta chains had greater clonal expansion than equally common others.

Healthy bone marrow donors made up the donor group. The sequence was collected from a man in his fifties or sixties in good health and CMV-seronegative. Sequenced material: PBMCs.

This CDR3 is CAISGRGDTIYF. As DNA, the CDR3 is TGTGCCATCAGTGGGCGGGGAGACACCATATATTTT. This rearrangement joins TRBV10-3 to TRBJ1-3; D is unclear. Germline V gene lookup returns CDR1 ENHRY and CDR2 SYGVKD. There are 12 residues in the CDR3. The V gene lost 4 bases and the J gene lost 8 bases, with 9 bases spanning the gap.